This TCR beta chain was retrieved from a study of blood T cell repertoires in COVID-19. As for the study in general: From T cells, B-cell-depleted T cells, or PBMCs came the material, which was cDNA or gDNA.

Methods used by the authors: Scientists estimated how many nucleated cells there were by amplifying reference gene primers. The protocol was immunoSEQ multiplex PCR, while the TCRdb copy is restricted to in-frame clones and leaves out a portion. V and J calls and clone size come straight from that table; D and trimming were deduced from the DNA. The data show roughly 120,000 clones, more than 75% seen once. V dropped 3 bases and J dropped 3 bases, with 8 bases sitting between them. Germline V CDR1 and CDR2: SGDLS, YYNGEE. This CDR3 region has 13 residues. The gene calls are TRBV9 and TRBJ2-3; D gene ambiguous. This clonotype originated in a woman in her fifties or sixties with acute or convalescent COVID-19. The sample taken for sequencing was peripheral blood. CDR3 sequence: CASSESNTDTQYF. The DNA of the CDR3 is TGTGCCAGCAGCGAAAGCAATACAGATACGCAGTATTTT.